The 26 T cell receptor beta chains presented below share a single source sample, sequenced in a study of control samples from healthy donors and cancer patients (dated by TCRdb to the early 2020s). Libraries were made using the immunoSEQ multiplex PCR assay. TCRdb mirrors the immuneACCESS table, restricted to in-frame sequences. Some clones are absent from its copies; in checked studies, under half trace to an unresolved V gene, and the reason for the others is unknown. The sample table records about 110,000 clones; 85% to 90% of these occur just once. The ten largest make up roughly 15% of the sample. Source material: blood. These receptors were taken from a woman between 45 and 65 years old in good health.

In regard to this clone: At one of its ends the junction is not consistent with the germline gene, which may arise from a read error. The rearrangement joins TRBV28 to TRBJ1-2, with 9 bases aligning to TRBD1. The CDR3 sequence is 14 residues long. Germline V lookup: CDR1 MDHEN, CDR2 SYDVKM. CDR3 DNA sequence: TGTGCCAGCTCACAGGGGGCAAGAAACTCTGGCTACACCTTC. Protein product: CASSQGARNSGYTF.

The chain recombines TRBV7-6 with TRBJ1-5, with 8 bases aligning to TRBD1. V gave up 5 bases and J gave up 7 bases; unmatched junction bases: 10. The CDR3 has 15 amino acids. Germline CDR1 and CDR2: SGHVS and FNYEAQ. CDR3 bases: TGTGCCAGCAGCCCTAGACAGGGGACAGACCAGCCCCAGCATTTT. The encoded protein is CASSPRQGTDQPQHF.

The chain combines TRBV7-3 with TRBJ1-6; D not resolved. The V end lost 3 bases, the J end lost 5 bases, and 8 bases lay between the germline ends. CDR3 length equals 14 residues. The germline V gene has CDR1 SGHTA and CDR2 FQGTGA. The CDR3 bases are TGTGCCAGCAGCTTCGGGTTTAATAATTCACCCCTCCACTTT. It codes for CASSFGFNNSPLHF.

The chain employs TRBV7-9 and TRBJ2-5; D is possibly TRBD1 or TRBD2 (6 bases each). Between the trimmed V and J ends, which lost 1 base and 5 bases, there was a span of 11 bases. The CDR3 is 14 amino acids. Germline CDR1 SEHNR, CDR2 FQNEAQ (reference sequence). For the CDR3, the DNA is TGTGCCAGCAGCTTAGTAGGGGGGACGGAGACCCAGTACTTC. It yields the protein CASSLVGGTETQYF.

The chain joins TRBV6-5 to TRBJ1-5; unclear D gene. CDR3 length equals 15 residues. Looked up from germline, CDR1 is MNHEY and CDR2 is SVGAGI. V was cut by 0 bases and J by 3 bases, with 9 bases left in between. CDR3 residues: CASSYSRTANQPQHF. The DNA for the CDR3 is TGTGCCAGCAGTTACTCAAGGACTGCCAATCAGCCCCAGCATTTT.

The genes are TRBV20-1 and TRBJ2-1, with unresolved D. The V end lost 6 bases, the J end lost 10 bases, and 13 bases lay between the germline ends. The V gene's germline CDR1 is DFQATT and CDR2 SNEGSKA (reference sequence). CDR3 length: 11 residues. CDR3 loop: CSALPHGEQFF. The DNA of the CDR3 is TGCAGTGCCCTGCCCCATGGGGAGCAGTTCTTC.

This clone was detected a few times. The chain couples TRBV18 to TRBJ2-4; 11 bases match TRBD1. J lost 5 bases, V lost 4 bases, and 4 bases had no gene match. This CDR3 contains 15 residues. CDR1 KGHSH and CDR2 LQKENI come from the germline V gene. This CDR3 reads CASSQRTGGQNIQYF. The CDR3 DNA reads TGTGCCAGCTCACAAAGGACAGGGGGCCAAAACATTCAGTACTTC.

CDR3 residues: CASSLPEEAGGGYNEQFF. DNA of the CDR3: TGTGCCAGCAGCCTCCCCGAGGAGGCGGGGGGCGGGTACAATGAGCAGTTCTTC. The chain combines TRBV3-1 (or the pseudogene TRBV3-2) with TRBJ2-1, with TRBD2 matching 8 bases. The trim removed 4 bases at V and 4 bases at J, leaving 15 bases unmatched. Germline CDR1 is LGHDT and CDR2 is YNNKEL (reference sequence). The length of the CDR3 is 18 residues.

The V gene is TRBV12-3 or TRBV12-4, the J gene TRBJ2-7; D gene uncertain. V gave up 2 bases and J gave up 3 bases, with 5 bases separating them. This CDR3 spans 12 amino acids. The CDR3 sequence: CASSLKYYEQYF. In DNA form, the CDR3 reads TGTGCCAGCAGTTTAAAGTACTACGAGCAGTACTTC.

The chain links TRBV19 to TRBJ1-2; 7 bases map to TRBD1. The CDR3 extends over 14 amino acids. Germline lookup yields CDR1 LNHDA and CDR2 SQIVND (reference sequence). V lost 6 bases and J lost 4; bases outside the gene matches: 8. The CDR3 loop is CASRPTGYIYGYTF. The CDR3 DNA sequence: TGTGCCAGTAGGCCGACAGGGTACATCTATGGCTACACCTTC.

The V call is TRBV27, the J call TRBJ1-5; TRBD1 is a possible D gene (5 bases). Germline CDR1 reads MNHEY; CDR2 reads SMNVEV (reference sequence). V was cut by 3 bases and J by 4 bases, with 13 bases left in between. CDR3 length equals 15 residues. The CDR3 bases are TGTGCCAGCAGTTTCGGGAGGCAGGGAAATCAGCCCCAGCATTTT. It specifies CASSFGRQGNQPQHF.

V gene TRBV7-9 combines with J gene TRBJ1-5, with D uncertain. The germline gives CDR1 SEHNR, CDR2 FQNEAQ (reference sequence). V lost 2 bases, J lost 2 bases, and 10 bases lay in between. This CDR3 is 15 amino acids long. Written as DNA, the CDR3 is TGTGCCAGCAGCTTAACCGGGGTCGGCAATCAGCCCCAGCATTTT. Amino acids: CASSLTGVGNQPQHF.

The chain carries TRBV5-1 and TRBJ1-1, with D possibly matching TRBD1 (5 bases). Germline V CDR1 and CDR2: SGHRS, YFSETQ. There are 14 residues in the CDR3. V was clipped by 4 bases and J by 8 bases, with 18 bases between them. CDR3 nucleotides: TGCGCCAGCAGCCCAGATGTGGGACGCCCAGAAGCTTTCTTT. This sequence encodes CASSPDVGRPEAFF.

This clone was observed a few times. The chain employs TRBV24-1 and TRBJ2-5; TRBD2 matches at 7 bases. Germline loops: CDR1 KGHDR, CDR2 SFDVKD. V lost 5 bases, J lost 5 bases, and 13 bases stayed unmatched. The CDR3 spans 16 residues. CDR3 amino acids: CATSGAAGRDRETQYF. In nucleotides, the CDR3 is TGTGCCACCAGTGGGGCAGCGGGGAGAGATAGGGAGACCCAGTACTTC.

The chain combines TRBV12-3 or TRBV12-4 with TRBJ2-6; D is perhaps TRBD1 or TRBD2 (5 bases each). There are 12 residues in the CDR3. The chain's CDR3 is CVNGAGANVLTF. CDR3 DNA: TGTGTCAACGGGGCGGGGGCCAACGTCCTGACTTTC.

This clone was detected a few times. The chain links TRBV5-1 to TRBJ2-1, with TRBD2 matching over 10 bases. V was clipped by 0 bases and J by 7 bases; unmatched bases: 4. The CDR3 consists of 15 residues. CDR1 and CDR2 from the germline V gene are SGHRS and YFSETQ. The CDR3 region has the DNA TGCGCCAGCAGCTTGGTAGCGGGGGGATTTAATGAGCAGTTCTTC. This gives the protein CASSLVAGGFNEQFF.

Of note for this clone: Within the sample, other DNA sequences also encode this same CDR3. The genes are TRBV7-9 and TRBJ2-7; 8 bases are a match to TRBD1. The CDR3 runs 15 residues. V shed 8 bases and J 7 bases; nucleotides not matched to a gene: 16. The V gene's germline CDR1 is SEHNR and CDR2 FQNEAQ (reference sequence). CDR3 in amino acids: CASPPRDRPPEEQYF. CDR3 DNA sequence: TGTGCCAGCCCCCCCCGGGACAGGCCGCCGGAGGAGCAGTACTTC.

The V call is TRBV27, the J call TRBJ2-7; D is uncertain. V was shortened by 8 bases and J by 2 bases, with 13 bases between the two germline ends. This CDR3 has 13 residues. Germline lookup yields CDR1 MNHEY and CDR2 SMNVEV (reference sequence). CDR3 DNA sequence: TGTGCCAGCGGTCGGATAAAACCCTACGAGCAGTACTTC. Protein product: CASGRIKPYEQYF.

The chain has TRBV19 and TRBJ2-2; 8 nucleotides align to TRBD1. The trim removed 5 bases at V and 9 bases at J, leaving 11 bases unmatched. CDR3 size: 15 residues. Germline-derived CDR1 and CDR2 are LNHDA and SQIVND (reference sequence). In nucleotides, the CDR3 is TGTGCCAGTAGTCCGGACAGGGTCGGTAGCAGGGAGCTGTTTTTT. Residues: CASSPDRVGSRELFF.

The genes are TRBV19 and TRBJ2-3; D is unclear. CDR3 length equals 16 residues. Germline CDR1 reads LNHDA; CDR2 reads SQIVND (reference sequence). The ends were cut back, 3 bases at V and 3 bases at J, with 16 bases in the middle. The CDR3, as DNA: TGTGCCAGTAGTATTGTTTTTTTAGGGCGAACAGATACGCAGTATTTT. Translating gives CASSIVFLGRTDTQYF.

Worth noting for this clone: The sample holds other DNA sequences that translate to the same CDR3. V and J are TRBV27 and TRBJ1-1, with D maybe TRBD1 (5 bases). V was cut by 0 bases and J by 1 base, with 6 bases left in between. Germline CDR1 is MNHEY and CDR2 is SMNVEV (reference sequence). This CDR3 region has 14 residues. The DNA for the CDR3 is TGTGCCAGCAGTTTATCGGGACCGAACACTGAAGCTTTCTTT. Encoded protein: CASSLSGPNTEAFF.

Remarks on this clone: The sample has other DNA sequences that encode this CDR3 too. The V gene is TRBV7-2, the J gene TRBJ2-7; no definite D call. V lost 1 base, J lost 3 bases, and 10 bases lay in between. The CDR3 loop spans 14 amino acids. Germline V CDR1 and CDR2: SGHTA, FQGNSA. The CDR3 loop is CASSLGTGFYEQYV. The CDR3, as DNA: TGTGCCAGCAGCTTAGGGACGGGCTTCTACGAGCAGTACGTC.

The chain couples TRBV7-4 to TRBJ2-7, with unresolved D. The CDR3 sequence is 9 residues long. The germline V gene encodes CDR1 SGHVT and CDR2 SQSDAQ. V lost 7 bases to trimming and J lost 7 bases, with 5 bases between them. In nucleotides, the CDR3 is TGTGCCAGCAACTGGGAGCAGTACGTC. Translated, it gives CASNWEQYV.

This clone appeared once. The chain carries TRBV6-2 or TRBV6-3 and TRBJ2-2; possibly TRBD2 for D (5 bases). The V gene lost 0 bases and the J gene lost 5 bases, with 16 bases spanning the gap. The CDR3 consists of 17 residues. CDR1 MNHEY and CDR2 SVGEGT come from the germline V gene. CDR3 bases: TGTGCCAGCAGTTACTCGAGACGGGGAGTGAGGACCGGGGAGCTGTTTTTT. This encodes CASSYSRRGVRTGELFF.

The rearrangement joins TRBV5-1 to TRBJ1-1, with a possible D match to TRBD1 (5 bases). The CDR3 consists of 16 residues. The germline V and J ends were trimmed by 7 bases and 3 bases, with 22 bases remaining between them. The V gene's germline CDR1 is SGHRS and CDR2 YFSETQ. The CDR3 reads CASCRQGGNVDTEAFF. The CDR3 DNA reads TGCGCCAGCTGTCGGCAGGGAGGGAACGTGGACACTGAAGCTTTCTTT.

Concerning this clone: The junction shows a germline mismatch at one end, possibly a read error. The CDR3 DNA reads TGTGCCAGCAGTTACTCGTCAAGCGGCTCCTACAATGGGCAGTTCTTC. Its translation: CASSYSSSGSYNGQFF. The chain couples TRBV6-5 to TRBJ2-1; D is possibly TRBD2 (5 bases). The CDR3 extends over 16 amino acids. Looked up from germline, CDR1 is MNHEY and CDR2 is SVGAGI.